What follows are 7 T cell receptor beta chains derived from one specimen sequenced in a study of PD-1 blockade in classical Hodgkin lymphoma. Time point denoted: cycle 4 day 1 (C4D1), after 6 weeks of nivolumab. The patients all showed relapse after autologous stem cell transplantation, while their brentuximab vedotin exposure varied. TCRdb keeps only in-frame clones here, not all; method: immunoSEQ multiplex PCR. The sample has nearly 20,000 clones, about three quarters seen once. The starting material was peripheral blood mononuclear cells (PBMCs), obtained before the fourth cycle of nivolumab. These receptors came from a human donor with classical Hodgkin lymphoma.

The chain has TRBV15 and TRBJ2-2; 11 bases align to TRBD1. The V and J ends lost 2 bases and 5 bases, in that order; junction bases with no gene match: 4. This CDR3 has 16 residues. CDR1 LNHNV and CDR2 YYDKDF come from the germline V gene (reference sequence). CDR3 sequence: CATSRPGQGATGELFF. The CDR3 nucleotides are TGTGCCACCAGCAGACCCGGACAGGGGGCAACCGGGGAGCTGTTTTTT. The full variable domain, rest sourced from reference TRBV15 and TRBJ2-2, is DAMVIQNPRYQVTQFGKPVTLSCSQTLNHNVMYWYQQKSSQAPKLLFHYYDKDFNNEADTPDNFQSRRPNTSFCFLDIRSPGLGDTAMYLCATSRPGQGATGELFFGEGSRLTVL.

This clone was observed a few times. The chain joins TRBV9 to TRBJ1-1; no reliable D call. The length of the CDR3 is 14 residues. The V end lost 0 bases, the J end lost 1 base, and 7 bases lay between the germline ends. In germline, CDR1 is SGDLS, CDR2 YYNGEE. Here the CDR3 reads CASSVVKGNTEAFF. The CDR3 nucleotides are TGTGCCAGCAGCGTAGTTAAGGGGAACACTGAAGCTTTCTTT.

The genes are TRBV7-3 and TRBJ2-3; 8 bases are a match to TRBD2. The CDR3 loop spans 15 amino acids. Germline V lookup: CDR1 SGHTA, CDR2 FQGTGA. J lost 0 bases, V lost 4 bases, and 3 bases had no gene match. The CDR3 bases are TGTGCCAGCAGCTCGGCTAGCGGGAGCACAGATACGCAGTATTTT. It encodes CASSSASGSTDTQYF. Based on the CDR3 plus reference TRBV7-3 and TRBJ2-3, the full variable domain is GAGVSQTPSNKVTEKGKYVELRCDPISGHTALYWYRQSLGQGPEFLIYFQGTGAADDSGLPNDRFFAVRPEGSVSTLKIQRTERGDSAVYLCASSSASGSTDTQYFGPGTRLTVL.

This chain links TRBV13 with TRBJ2-5; 10 bases fit TRBD2. The junction had 13 bases not matched to a gene; V was cut back by 3 bases and J by 3 bases. Germline CDR1 reads PRHDT; CDR2 reads FYEKMQ (reference sequence). The CDR3 runs to 18 residues. Here the CDR3 reads CASSFRLAGVLTKETQYF. The CDR3 DNA is TGTGCCAGCAGCTTTCGGCTAGCGGGAGTACTAACCAAAGAGACCCAGTACTTC.

This clone was seen a handful of times. The chain joins TRBV4-1 to TRBJ2-7; D unclear. The CDR3 is 15 amino acids. Looked up from germline, CDR1 is MGHRA and CDR2 is YSYEKL. Trimming took off 0 bases at V and 1 base at J, with 10 bases between the two ends. CDR3 DNA: TGCGCCAGCAGCCAAGATCAGGCGGAGTCCTACGAGCAGTACTTC. Amino acid sequence: CASSQDQAESYEQYF.

This clone was observed a few times. DNA of the CDR3: TGCAGTGCTAGAGGAGCTTTCTTT. It is translated as CSARGAFF. This chain links TRBV20-1 with TRBJ1-1, with D unresolved. The CDR3 loop spans 8 amino acids. Germline values: CDR1 DFQATT, CDR2 SNEGSKA (reference sequence). V was cut by 1 base and J by 10 bases, with 1 base left in between.

J is TRBJ2-2 and V is TRBV19, with TRBD1 matching over 7 bases. CDR3 length equals 14 residues. Trimming took 3 bases from V and 6 from J; bases not matched to a gene: 4. The V gene's germline CDR1 is LNHDA and CDR2 SQIVND (reference sequence). The chain's CDR3 is CASSMTGIPGELFF. CDR3 sequence (DNA): TGTGCCAGTAGTATGACAGGGATCCCCGGGGAGCTGTTTTTT. Full variable domain (outside the CDR3, taken from reference TRBV19 and TRBJ2-2): DGGITQSPKYLFRKEGQNVTLSCEQNLNHDAMYWYRQDPGQGLRLIYYSQIVNDFQKGDIAEGYSVSREKKESFPLTVTSAQKNPTAFYLCASSMTGIPGELFFGEGSRLTVL.